These 23 T cell receptor beta chains came from one sample sequenced in a study of T cells expressing NK-cell markers. With the 5' RACE reads reprocessed, TCRdb shows one record per CDR3 protein and no DNA. This sample's table reports 250,000 to 300,000 distinct CDR3 sequences. The sequencing input was blood T cells: a sorted CD56 or NKG2C T cell subset, CD4+ or CD8+ T cells, or bulk PBMC T cells (not recorded which). The receptors were gathered from a man aged 18-30 years in good health.

The chain recombines TRBV10-3 with TRBJ2-1; absent DNA, TCRdb's TRBD2 call cannot be checked. The CDR3 has 12 residues. Germline V lookup: CDR1 ENHRY, CDR2 SYGVKD. The CDR3 spells CAISGALAEQFF.

J is TRBJ2-1 and V is TRBV6-5; the TCRdb call, TRBD2, lacks DNA for checking. The germline V gene has CDR1 MNHEY and CDR2 SVGAGI. CDR3 length: 17 amino acids. The CDR3 here is CASSYYGLAGGNNEQFF.

The V and J genes are TRBV4-3 and TRBJ2-1; TCRdb indicates TRBD2, and absent DNA this call remains unverified. CDR3 length: 17 amino acids. CDR1 LGHNA and CDR2 YSLEER come from the germline V gene. CDR3 amino acids: CASSLISGLAGGNEQFF.

This chain uses TRBV15 with TRBJ1-1. CDR1 LNHNV and CDR2 YYDKDF come from the germline V gene (reference sequence). CDR3 length: 12 amino acids. The CDR3 loop is CATKLQDTEAFF.

The chain recombines TRBV7-9 with TRBJ2-1; lacking DNA, the TRBD2 call made by TCRdb goes unchecked. Germline V lookup: CDR1 SEHNR, CDR2 FQNEAQ (reference sequence). The CDR3 has 16 amino acids. Here the CDR3 reads CASSPGLADSYNEQFF.

J is TRBJ2-3 and V is TRBV29-1; TCRdb outputs TRBD2, but without DNA this stays unchecked. CDR3 length: 13 residues. Germline CDR1 and CDR2: SQVTM and ANQGSEA. This CDR3 reads CSVVSGGVDTQYF.

The chain uses TRBV7-9 and TRBJ2-1; no DNA is available, so the TRBD1 call from TCRdb remains unchecked. CDR1 is SEHNR, CDR2 FQNEAQ, per germline (reference sequence). The CDR3 is 15 amino acids. Here the CDR3 reads CASSFGDPSYNEQFF. The full variable domain, rest sourced from reference TRBV7-9 and TRBJ2-1, is DTGVSQNPRHKITKRGQNVTFRCDPISEHNRLYWYRQTLGQGPEFLTYFQNEAQLEKSRLLSDRFSAERPKGSFSTLEIQRTEQGDSAMYLCASSFGDPSYNEQFFGPGTRLTVL.

The chain is built from TRBV6-5 and TRBJ2-7; the TRBD2 assignment by TCRdb is unverifiable without DNA. The CDR3 is 14 residues long. CDR1 and CDR2 from the germline V gene are MNHEY and SVGAGI. CDR3 sequence reads: CASSYRDWRYEQYF.

CDR3: CASSSDYPEEQYF. V gene TRBV7-9 combines with J gene TRBJ2-7; the TCRdb D gene call, TRBD2, has no DNA to confirm it. The germline CDR1 and CDR2 sequences are SEHNR and FQNEAQ (reference sequence). CDR3 length equals 13 residues.

The V gene is TRBV30, the J gene TRBJ1-5; the TCRdb call, TRBD1, lacks DNA for checking. The CDR3 extends over 14 amino acids. Germline V gives CDR1 GTSNPN, CDR2 SVGIG (reference sequence). CDR3 region: CAWSVNRGNQPQHF.

The genes are TRBV6-1 and TRBJ1-3; as DNA is missing, the TRBD1 call by TCRdb cannot be tested. Germline values: CDR1 MNHNS, CDR2 SASEGT. The CDR3 has 17 residues. The chain's CDR3 is CASMDRENVGNVNTIYF.

The chain links TRBV29-1 to TRBJ1-1; without DNA, the TCRdb call of TRBD1 cannot be checked. This CDR3 comprises 15 residues. The germline gives CDR1 SQVTM, CDR2 ANQGSEA. CDR3 sequence: CSVRSGGVLSTEAFF. The full variable domain, with the rest looked up from reference TRBV29-1 and TRBJ1-1, is SAVISQKPSRDICQRGTSLTIQCQVDSQVTMMFWYRQQPGQSLTLIATANQGSEATYESGFVIDKFPISRPNLTFSTLTVSNMSPEDSSIYLCSVRSGGVLSTEAFFGQGTRLTVV.

The genes are TRBV12-3 or TRBV12-4 and TRBJ1-2. The CDR3 sequence is 13 residues long. The CDR3 is CASRNRQGGGYTF.

The chain has TRBV20-1 and TRBJ2-4; the D call of TRBD1 rests on TCRdb alone, since no DNA is present to check it. Germline V gene data show CDR1 as DFQATT and CDR2 as SNEGSKA (reference sequence). The CDR3 loop spans 16 amino acids. CDR3 in amino acids: CSATGGPGHRLNIQYF.

The chain carries TRBV27 and TRBJ2-7; there is no DNA to check the TCRdb D call of TRBD2. Germline-derived CDR1 and CDR2 are MNHEY and SMNVEV (reference sequence). The CDR3 sequence is 16 residues long. CDR3 sequence: CASSLGRLAGVHEQYF.

The CDR3 is CATSGDRVGELFF. The chain recombines TRBV24-1 with TRBJ2-2; the TCRdb call, TRBD1, lacks DNA for checking. The CDR3 covers 13 residues. The germline CDR1 and CDR2 sequences are KGHDR and SFDVKD.

The chain has TRBV20-1 and TRBJ2-6; the D call of TRBD1 rests on TCRdb alone, since no DNA is present to check it. This CDR3 has 18 residues. Germline CDR1 and CDR2: DFQATT and SNEGSKA (reference sequence). CDR3 in amino acids: CSARVGGSSGAGANVLTF.

The chain has TRBV6-5 and TRBJ2-5; with no DNA, the TCRdb D assignment of TRBD1 cannot be verified. CDR3 length: 17 residues. Germline CDR1 and CDR2: MNHEY and SVGAGI. The CDR3 loop reads CASRLNMDYQPGETQYF.

The chain couples TRBV29-1 to TRBJ1-5. CDR1 SQVTM and CDR2 ANQGSEA come from the germline V gene. The CDR3 is made up of 12 amino acids. The CDR3 spells CSAFDFGQPQHF.

V gene TRBV12-3 or TRBV12-4 combines with J gene TRBJ1-1; TCRdb indicates TRBD1, and absent DNA this call remains unverified. CDR3 length: 15 amino acids. The CDR3 loop reads CASSLATGGPTEAFF.

The chain recombines TRBV5-4 with TRBJ1-2; TCRdb gives TRBD1 as the D gene, but with no DNA this cannot be confirmed. CDR3 length equals 16 residues. CDR1 is SGHNT, CDR2 YYREEE, per germline (reference sequence). CDR3 in amino acids: CASSLAIGQGGHGYTF.

V is TRBV20-1 and J is TRBJ2-5; TCRdb's D gene call, TRBD1, goes unchecked for lack of DNA. The CDR3 sequence is 14 residues long. Germline V lookup: CDR1 DFQATT, CDR2 SNEGSKA (reference sequence). CDR3 sequence: CSAQTYRDRGTQYF.

The V call is TRBV5-1, the J call TRBJ2-5; TCRdb gives TRBD1 as the D gene, but with no DNA this cannot be confirmed. There are 13 residues in the CDR3. CDR1 is SGHRS, CDR2 YFSETQ, per germline. The CDR3 is CASSIDSPETQYF.